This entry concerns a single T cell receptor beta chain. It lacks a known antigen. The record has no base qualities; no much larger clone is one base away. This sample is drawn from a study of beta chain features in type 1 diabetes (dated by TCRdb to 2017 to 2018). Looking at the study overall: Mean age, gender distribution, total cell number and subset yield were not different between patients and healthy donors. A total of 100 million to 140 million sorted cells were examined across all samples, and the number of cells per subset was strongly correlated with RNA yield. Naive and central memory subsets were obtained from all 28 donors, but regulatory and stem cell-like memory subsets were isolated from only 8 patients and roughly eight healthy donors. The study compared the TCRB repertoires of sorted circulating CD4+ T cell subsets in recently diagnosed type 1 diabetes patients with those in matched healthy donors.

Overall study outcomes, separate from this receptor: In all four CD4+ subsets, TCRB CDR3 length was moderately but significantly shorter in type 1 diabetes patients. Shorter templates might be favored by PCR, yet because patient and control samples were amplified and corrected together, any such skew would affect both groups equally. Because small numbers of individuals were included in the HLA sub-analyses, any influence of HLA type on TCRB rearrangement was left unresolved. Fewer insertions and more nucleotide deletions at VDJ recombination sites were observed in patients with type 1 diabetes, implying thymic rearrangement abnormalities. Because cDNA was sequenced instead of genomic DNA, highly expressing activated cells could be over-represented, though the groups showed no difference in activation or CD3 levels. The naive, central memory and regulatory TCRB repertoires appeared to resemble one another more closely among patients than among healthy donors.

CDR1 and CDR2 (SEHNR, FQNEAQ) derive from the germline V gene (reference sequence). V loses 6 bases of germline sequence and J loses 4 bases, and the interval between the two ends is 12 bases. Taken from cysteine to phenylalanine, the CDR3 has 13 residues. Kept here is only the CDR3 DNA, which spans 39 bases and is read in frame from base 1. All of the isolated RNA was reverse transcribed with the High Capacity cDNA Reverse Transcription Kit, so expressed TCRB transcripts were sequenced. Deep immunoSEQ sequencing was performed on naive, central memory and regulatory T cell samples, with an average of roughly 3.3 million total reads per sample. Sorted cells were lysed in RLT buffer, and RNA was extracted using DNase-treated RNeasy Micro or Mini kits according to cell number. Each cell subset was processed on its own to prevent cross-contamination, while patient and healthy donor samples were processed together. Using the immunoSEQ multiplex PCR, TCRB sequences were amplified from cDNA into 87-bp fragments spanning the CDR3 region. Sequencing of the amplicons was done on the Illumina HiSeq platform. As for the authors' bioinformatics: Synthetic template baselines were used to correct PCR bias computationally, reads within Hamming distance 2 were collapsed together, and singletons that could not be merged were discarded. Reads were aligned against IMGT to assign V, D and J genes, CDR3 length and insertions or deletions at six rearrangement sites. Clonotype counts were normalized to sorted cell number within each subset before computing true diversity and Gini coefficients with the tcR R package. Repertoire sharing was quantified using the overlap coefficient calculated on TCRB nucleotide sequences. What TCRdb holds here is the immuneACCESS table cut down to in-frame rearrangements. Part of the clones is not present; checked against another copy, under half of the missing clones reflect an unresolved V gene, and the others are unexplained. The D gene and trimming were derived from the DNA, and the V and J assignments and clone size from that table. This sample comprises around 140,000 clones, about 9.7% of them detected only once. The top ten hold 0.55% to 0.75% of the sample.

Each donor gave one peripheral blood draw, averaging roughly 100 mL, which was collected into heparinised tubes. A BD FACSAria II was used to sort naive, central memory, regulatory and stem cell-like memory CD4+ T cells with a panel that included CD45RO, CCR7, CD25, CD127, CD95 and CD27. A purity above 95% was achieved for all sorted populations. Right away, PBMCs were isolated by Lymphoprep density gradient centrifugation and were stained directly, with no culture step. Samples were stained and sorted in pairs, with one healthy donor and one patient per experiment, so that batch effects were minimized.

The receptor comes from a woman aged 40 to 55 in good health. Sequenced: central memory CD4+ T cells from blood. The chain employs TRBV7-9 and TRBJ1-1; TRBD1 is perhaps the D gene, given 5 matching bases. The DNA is TGTGCCAGCAGTTCGGACACCACCACTGAAGCTTTCTTT. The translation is CASSSDTTTEAFF.